This TCR beta chain stems from a study of blood T cell repertoires in COVID-19. Looking at the study overall: In each case, the material was cDNA or gDNA derived from T cells, B-cell-depleted T cells, or PBMCs.

V was clipped by 5 bases and J by 8 bases, with 20 bases between them. The CDR3 is 15 residues long. Germline V gene lookup returns CDR1 KGHDR and CDR2 SFDVKD. Original processing notes: From reference gene primer amplification, estimates of nucleated cell counts were derived. Sequencing was performed with immunoSEQ multiplex PCR; in TCRdb, only in-frame clones are kept and a portion is missing. The V and J calls and the clone size are those of that table, but D and trimming were determined from the DNA. The repertoire holds 150,000 to 200,000 clones, with 85% to 95% as singletons. This chain links TRBV24-1 with TRBJ1-2; the D gene is possibly TRBD1 (6 bases). The TCR comes from a woman between 50 and 59 years old with acute or convalescent COVID-19. The material sequenced was peripheral blood. CDR3 amino acids: CATSAGSGVTWGYTF. The CDR3 DNA sequence: TGTGCCACCAGTGCTGGTTCAGGGGTTACTTGGGGCTACACCTTC.